This T cell receptor (beta chain) was documented in a study of human T cells and chemical hapten exposure. With 7 bases clipped from V and 3 bases from J, the junction kept 6 bases outside the gene matches. Germline V CDR1 and CDR2: LNHNV, YYDKDF (reference sequence). The CDR3 has 14 residues. TCRdb processed the RACE reads anew with MiXCR; each CDR3 protein has one entry. The data show about 200,000 distinct CDR3 sequences, about 22% seen once. Indicated time point: patch test 3, about 24 weeks after DPC sensitization. Treatment given: therapeutic diphenylcyclopropenone sensitization with weekly scalp DPC.

The sequence came from a woman aged 40 to 50 with alopecia areata. Some clones in this sample may be carry-over from other donors' samples. Here the sequenced sample was whole blood, taken in connection with sensitization to the hapten diphenylcyclopropenone (DPC). The chain is built from TRBV15 and TRBJ2-7; 10 nucleotides align to TRBD1. CDR3 in amino acids: CATTPGQGSYEQYF. CDR3 in DNA: TGTGCCACCACTCCGGGACAGGGGAGCTACGAGCAGTACTTC.